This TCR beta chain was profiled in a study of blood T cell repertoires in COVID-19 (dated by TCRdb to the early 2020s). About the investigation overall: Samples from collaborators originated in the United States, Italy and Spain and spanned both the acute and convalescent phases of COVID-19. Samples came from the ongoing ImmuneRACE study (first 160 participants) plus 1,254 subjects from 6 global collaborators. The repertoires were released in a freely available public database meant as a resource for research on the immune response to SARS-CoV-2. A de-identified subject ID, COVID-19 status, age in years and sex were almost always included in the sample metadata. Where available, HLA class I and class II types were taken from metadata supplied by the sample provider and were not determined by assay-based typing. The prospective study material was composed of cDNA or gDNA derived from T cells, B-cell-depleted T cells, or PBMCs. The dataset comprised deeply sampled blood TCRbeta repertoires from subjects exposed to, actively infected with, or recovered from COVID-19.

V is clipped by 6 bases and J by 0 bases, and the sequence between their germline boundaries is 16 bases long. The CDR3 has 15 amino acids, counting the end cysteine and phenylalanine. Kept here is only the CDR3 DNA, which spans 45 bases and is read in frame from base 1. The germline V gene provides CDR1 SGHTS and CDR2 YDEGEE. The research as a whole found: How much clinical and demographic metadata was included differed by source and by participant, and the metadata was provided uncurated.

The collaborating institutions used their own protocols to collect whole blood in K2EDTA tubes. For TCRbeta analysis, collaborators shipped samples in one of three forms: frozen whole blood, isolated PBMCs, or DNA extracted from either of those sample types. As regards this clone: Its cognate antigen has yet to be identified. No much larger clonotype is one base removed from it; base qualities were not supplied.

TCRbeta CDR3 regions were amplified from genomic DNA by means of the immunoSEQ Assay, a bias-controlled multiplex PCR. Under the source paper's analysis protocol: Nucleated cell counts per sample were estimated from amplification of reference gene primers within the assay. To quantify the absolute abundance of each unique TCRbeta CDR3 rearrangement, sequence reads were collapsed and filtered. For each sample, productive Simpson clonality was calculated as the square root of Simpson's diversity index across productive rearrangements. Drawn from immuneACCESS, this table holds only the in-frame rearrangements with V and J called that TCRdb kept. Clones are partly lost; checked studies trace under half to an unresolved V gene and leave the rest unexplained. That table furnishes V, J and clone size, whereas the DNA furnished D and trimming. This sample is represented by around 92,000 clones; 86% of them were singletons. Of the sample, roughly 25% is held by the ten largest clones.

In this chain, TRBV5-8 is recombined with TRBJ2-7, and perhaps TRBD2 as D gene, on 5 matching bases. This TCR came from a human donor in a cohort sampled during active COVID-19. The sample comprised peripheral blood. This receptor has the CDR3 CASTHEAGGSYEQYF. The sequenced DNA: TGTGCCAGCACGCATGAGGCGGGCGGCTCCTACGAGCAGTACTTC.